The clone carrying this TCR beta chain was recorded a few times. The authors distributed each subset's genomic DNA evenly over several immunoSEQ plates. Measured with immunoSEQ multiplex PCR; TCRdb has only the in-frame clones, and not every one. The sample yields some 95,000 clones, around 67% seen once. These data are taken from a study of shared clonotypes between healthy human individuals. There were only Caucasian adults among the donors, and all lived in Nashville, Tennessee. V shed 1 base and J 4 bases; nucleotides not matched to a gene: 7. The CDR3 runs to 17 residues. Germline CDR1 and CDR2: LNHNV and YYDKDF (reference sequence).

This clonotype originated in a man between 25 and 39 years old in good health. This chain uses TRBV15 with TRBJ2-5, with 12 bases aligning to TRBD1. The source material was memory CD8+ T cells sorted from blood. The subset: CD45RO+ cells pooled with CCR7-negative TemRA cells. CDR3 residues: CATSRGGDRGPGETQYF. Written as DNA, the CDR3 is TGTGCCACCAGCAGAGGGGGGGACAGGGGGCCAGGAGAGACCCAGTACTTC.